Each of the 18 T cell receptor beta chains below was sequenced from the same sample in a study of response to subunit inactivated influenza vaccine. TCRdb analysed the RT-PCR reads with MiXCR anew, one entry per CDR3 protein. The table has more than 700,000 distinct CDR3 sequences, 21% seen once. The material sequenced was PBMCs from blood, taken around 5 days after vaccination. Receptors originate from a man aged 50-59 years who received an inactivated influenza vaccine.

Many counts were recorded for this clonotype. The DNA of the CDR3 is TGTGCCAGCAGTTTAAGGAGGATGAGGGGGGCCTACGAGCAGTACTTC. Its translation: CASSLRRMRGAYEQYF. The chain couples TRBV12-3 or TRBV12-4 to TRBJ2-7; D may match TRBD1 or TRBD2 (6 bases each). The CDR3 totals 16 residues. With 2 bases removed from V and 2 bases from J, the gap between germline ends came to 16 bases.

J is TRBJ2-3 and V is TRBV5-1, with a weak D call TRBD2 (5 bases). CDR1 is SGHRS and CDR2 is YFSETQ in the germline V gene. The CDR3 is made up of 15 amino acids. V lost 0 bases and J lost 1, with 9 bases in between. CDR3 amino acids: CASSLDGKGTDTQYF. CDR3 DNA sequence: TGCGCCAGCAGCTTGGACGGGAAAGGCACAGATACGCAGTATTTT.

The sample holds many counts of this clonotype. The chain couples TRBV12-3 or TRBV12-4 to TRBJ1-3; no firm D call. The CDR3 covers 13 residues. V lost 3 bases and J lost 6, with 9 bases in between. CDR3 region: CASSFVTKNTIYF. The CDR3 coding sequence is TGTGCCAGCAGTTTTGTGACAAAAAACACCATATATTTT.

Only a few counts were recorded for this clonotype. The rearrangement uses TRBV9 and TRBJ2-2; D ambiguous. Trimming stripped 3 bases from V and 7 bases from J, with 7 bases between. CDR1 SGDLS and CDR2 YYNGEE come from the germline V gene. This CDR3 is 12 amino acids long. The CDR3 coding sequence is TGTGCCAGCAGCGCAGAACTCGGGGAGCTGTTTTTT. Encoded protein: CASSAELGELFF.

There are a few counts of this clonotype. This chain joins TRBV24-1 and TRBJ2-4; D is uncertain. Germline assignment: CDR1 KGHDR and CDR2 SFDVKD. The CDR3 runs 17 residues. Trimming cost V 2 bases and J 3 bases, with 16 bases left between them. The CDR3 nucleotides read TGTGCCACCAGTGATTCCACTACTGACGTACTCAAAAACATTCAGTACTTC. Translated: CATSDSTTDVLKNIQYF.

This rearrangement joins TRBV11-2 to TRBJ2-2, with TRBD2 identical over 8 bases. The J segment lost 0 bases and the V segment lost 5 bases, leaving 8 bases of the junction unmatched. CDR1 and CDR2 (germline): SGHAT, FQNNGV. The CDR3 runs to 17 residues. The CDR3, as DNA: TGTGCCAGCAGCAACCGTGCGGGGGGCGCGAACACCGGGGAGCTGTTTTTT. Residues: CASSNRAGGANTGELFF.

The V call is TRBV5-1, the J call TRBJ1-2; perhaps TRBD1 as D (6 bases). Trimming cost V 0 bases and J 4 bases, with 19 bases left between them. This CDR3 is 17 amino acids long. The germline gives CDR1 SGHRS, CDR2 YFSETQ. This chain's CDR3 is CASSLGPGVEIVYGYTF. The CDR3 region has the DNA TGCGCCAGCAGCTTGGGCCCAGGGGTGGAAATCGTCTATGGCTACACCTTC.

This clonotype was seen at least ten times. The rearrangement joins TRBV7-9 to TRBJ2-3; 8 bases match TRBD2. V dropped 5 bases and J dropped 4; count of bases not matched to a gene: 11. The CDR3 is made up of 16 amino acids. CDR1 and CDR2 from the germline V gene are SEHNR and FQNEAQ (reference sequence). This CDR3 is CASSVTHPGGADTQYF. The CDR3 DNA follows: TGTGCCAGCAGCGTCACTCACCCCGGGGGGGCAGATACGCAGTATTTT.

In this sample, this clonotype turned up a few times. The V gene is TRBV6-5, the J gene TRBJ1-2; 9 bases align to TRBD1. V lost 0 bases to trimming and J lost 6 bases; unmatched junction nucleotides: 14. The CDR3 sequence is 18 residues long. Germline assignment: CDR1 MNHEY and CDR2 SVGAGI. The CDR3, as DNA: TGTGCCAGCAGTTACTCCTCAGTCCCGGGACAGGGAACGGATGGCTACACCTTC. This encodes CASSYSSVPGQGTDGYTF.

This chain uses TRBV12-3 or TRBV12-4 with TRBJ2-5; D uncertain. The V and J ends lost 6 bases and 2 bases respectively, with 16 bases between them. This CDR3 has 15 amino acids. CDR3 protein: CASSRARISQETQYF. As DNA, the CDR3 is TGTGCCAGCAGCCGAGCCAGGATTTCGCAAGAGACCCAGTACTTC.

The chain has TRBV2 and TRBJ1-2, with D possibly TRBD1 on 5 matching bases. The CDR3 loop spans 15 amino acids. Looked up from germline, CDR1 is SNHLY and CDR2 is FYNNEI. Trimming pared 6 bases from V and 8 bases from J, leaving 22 bases between. DNA of the CDR3: TGTGCCAGCAGGGACCTAGTGGGCAGGGCGCCCGGCTACACCTTC. It specifies CASRDLVGRAPGYTF.

The sample holds a few counts of this clonotype. CDR3 amino acids: CASSSGWGKYF. The CDR3 DNA reads TGTGCCAGCAGCTCAGGGTGGGGAAAGTACTTC. V is TRBV7-9 and J is TRBJ2-7; tentatively, D is TRBD1 (5 bases). The CDR3 sequence is 11 residues long. Germline CDR1 is SEHNR and CDR2 is FQNEAQ (reference sequence). V lost 4 bases and J lost 11, with 12 bases in between.

This clonotype came up a few times. The V and J genes are TRBV20-1 and TRBJ2-3; 9 bases are a match to TRBD2. The CDR3 contains 14 residues. Per the germline V gene, CDR1 is DFQATT and CDR2 is SNEGSKA (reference sequence). The ends lost 6 bases at V and 6 bases at J; junction bases unmatched: 10. The CDR3 DNA reads TGCAGTGCGGCTAACGCGGGAGGGGGTGATACGCAGTATTTT. Its protein is CSAANAGGGDTQYF.

This clonotype was counted only a few times. The chain uses TRBV7-9 and TRBJ2-1, with D uncertain. The CDR3 spans 16 residues. With 4 bases removed from V and 7 bases from J, the gap between germline ends came to 20 bases. From germline, CDR1 is SEHNR and CDR2 FQNEAQ (reference sequence). CDR3: CASSSALEWSVNEQFF. The CDR3 nucleotides read TGTGCCAGCAGCTCAGCCTTAGAATGGAGTGTAAATGAGCAGTTCTTC. The full variable domain, in which reference TRBV7-9 and TRBJ2-1 provide the parts outside the CDR3, is DTGVSQNPRHKITKRGQNVTFRCDPISEHNRLYWYRQTLGQGPEFLTYFQNEAQLEKSRLLSDRFSAERPKGSFSTLEIQRTEQGDSAMYLCASSSALEWSVNEQFFGPGTRLTVL.

This clonotype was found a few times. The rearrangement links TRBV29-1 to TRBJ2-3; 7 positions match TRBD1. Germline CDR1 reads SQVTM; CDR2 reads ANQGSEA. CDR3 length: 14 residues. The V and J ends lost 8 bases and 5 bases, in that order; junction bases with no gene match: 13. The DNA for the CDR3 is TGCAGCTCGTCCTTTGACTCAGGGGGAGATACGCAGTATTTT. This encodes CSSSFDSGGDTQYF.

Only a few counts were recorded for this clonotype. This chain links TRBV12-3 or TRBV12-4 with TRBJ2-2; 9 bases fit TRBD2. V lost 4 bases and J lost 7; bases outside the gene matches: 7. The CDR3 is 15 residues long. The CDR3 DNA is TGTGCCAGCAGTTCCCAGGGACTAGCAGGCGGGGAGCTGTTTTTT. This sequence encodes CASSSQGLAGGELFF.

The chain has TRBV30 and TRBJ2-7, with 11 positions matching TRBD2. The length of the CDR3 is 16 residues. J gave up 3 bases and V 1 base, and 8 bases lay outside the gene matches. Looked up from germline, CDR1 is GTSNPN and CDR2 is SVGIG (reference sequence). As DNA, the CDR3 is TGTGCCTGGAGTGAAGGCACTAGCGGGAGATTCTACGAGCAGTACTTC. Its translation: CAWSEGTSGRFYEQYF.

The rearrangement links TRBV4-2 to TRBJ2-7; 10 nucleotides agree with TRBD2. Germline assignment: CDR1 LGHNA and CDR2 YNFKEQ. The CDR3 totals 15 residues. Trimming took 4 bases from V and 4 from J; bases not matched to a gene: 7. The CDR3 DNA reads TGTGCCAGCAGCCCTCTAGCGGGAGTTGAGTACGAGCAGTACTTC. Translating it yields CASSPLAGVEYEQYF.